These 25 T cell receptor beta chains were all obtained from the same sample, sequenced in a study of T cell clonotyping in hematopoietic cell transplantation. Produced via immunoSEQ multiplex PCR; TCRdb's table is partial and in-frame only. The sample has fewer than 45,000 clones, about 90% seen once; the top ten hold almost 2%. Sequencing used peripheral blood mononuclear cells. These receptors were taken from a woman between 40 and 50 years old in good health. Some clones in this sample may be carry-over from other donors' samples.

CDR3 coding DNA: TGTGCCAGCAGGTCCGGGACAGGGGGAAATGAGCAGTTCTTC. Protein sequence: CASRSGTGGNEQFF. The chain combines TRBV7-9 with TRBJ2-1, with 11 bases identical to TRBD1. The CDR3 is 14 residues long. Trimming at V came to 6 bases and at J to 7 bases, leaving 5 bases not matched to a gene. The germline V gene has CDR1 SEHNR and CDR2 FQNEAQ (reference sequence).

This clone was seen only a few times. The CDR3 region is CASSLPSGDQPQHF. Written as DNA, the CDR3 is TGTGCCAGCAGTTTACCTTCAGGAGATCAGCCCCAGCATTTT. V usage is TRBV28 and J usage is TRBJ1-5; D gene uncertain. Trimming stripped 2 bases from V and 5 bases from J, with 10 bases between. Germline values: CDR1 MDHEN, CDR2 SYDVKM. The CDR3 runs 14 residues.

The V call is TRBV19, the J call TRBJ2-1, with 9 bases that match TRBD1. Germline-derived CDR1 and CDR2 are LNHDA and SQIVND (reference sequence). This CDR3 spans 15 amino acids. J gave up 6 bases and V 7 bases, and 10 bases lay outside the gene matches. The CDR3 reads CASIRDRAGGNEQFF. The DNA of the CDR3 is TGTGCCAGTATTCGGGACAGGGCTGGCGGCAATGAGCAGTTCTTC.

The V call is TRBV7-2, the J call TRBJ2-3; D not resolved. Germline-derived CDR1 and CDR2 are SGHTA and FQGNSA. This CDR3 is built from 12 residues. The germline V and J ends were trimmed by 6 bases and 10 bases, with 14 bases remaining between them. CDR3 DNA sequence: TGTGCCAGCAGGTTAACGACCGGTCCGCAGTATTTT. Its protein is CASRLTTGPQYF. Full variable domain (rest looked up from reference TRBV7-2 and TRBJ2-3): GAGVSQSPSNKVTEKGKDVELRCDPISGHTALYWYRQSLGQGLEFLIYFQGNSAPDKSGLPSDRFSAERTGGSVSTLTIQRTQQEDSAVYLCASRLTTGPQYFGPGTRLTVL.

The chain links TRBV7-2 to TRBJ1-5; D perhaps matches TRBD1 (5 bases). This CDR3 has 14 residues. From germline, CDR1 is SGHTA and CDR2 FQGNSA. V lost 1 base to trimming and J lost 7 bases, with 11 bases between them. CDR3 DNA: TGTGCCAGCAGCTTAGGGGGGGGGAACCAGCCCCAGCATTTT. As protein: CASSLGGGNQPQHF.

V is TRBV29-1 and J is TRBJ1-2; the D is unclear. Germline CDR1 SQVTM, CDR2 ANQGSEA. V was pared by 4 bases and J by 4 bases, with 13 bases between. CDR3 size: 13 residues. CDR3 DNA: TGCAGCGTTGCGTTATCGGTGGCCTATGGCTACACCTTC. This encodes CSVALSVAYGYTF.

Regarding this clone: A read error may account for a junction end that differs from germline. The chain is built from TRBV4-1 and TRBJ1-5, with a weak D call TRBD1 (6 bases). The CDR3 consists of 14 residues. Germline loops: CDR1 MGHRA, CDR2 YSYEKL. The CDR3 here is CASSQQGGDQPQHF. The CDR3 DNA is TGCGCCAGCAGCCAACAAGGGGGGGATCAACCCCAGCATTTT.

This clone was found once. The DNA of the CDR3 is TGTGCCAGCAGTGAATTTGGGTCAGGAAAGAGGGAAAAACTGTTTTTT. It codes for CASSEFGSGKREKLFF. This rearrangement joins TRBV25-1 to TRBJ1-4; D not resolved. Germline loops: CDR1 MGHDK, CDR2 SYGVNS. The CDR3 runs to 16 residues. V lost 1 base, J lost 8 bases, and 17 bases lay in between.

This rearrangement joins TRBV6-5 to TRBJ2-2; 11 bases are a match to TRBD1. Germline lookup yields CDR1 MNHEY and CDR2 SVGAGI. Losses at the gene ends were 5 bases for V and 8 bases for J; bases not matched to a gene: 7. The CDR3 extends over 15 amino acids. The CDR3 nucleotides are TGTGCCAGCAGTACCGGGACAGGGGGTAGGGGGGAGCTGTTTTTT. The encoded protein is CASSTGTGGRGELFF.

The J gene is TRBJ2-7, the V gene TRBV7-3; D is unresolved. This CDR3 contains 14 residues. V was shortened by 5 bases and J by 4 bases, with 15 bases between the two germline ends. The germline CDR1 and CDR2 sequences are SGHTA and FQGTGA. The CDR3 protein is CASSQGGNAYEQYF. Here the CDR3 DNA reads TGTGCCAGCAGCCAAGGCGGCAACGCTTACGAGCAGTACTTC.

This chain links TRBV2 with TRBJ2-3; TRBD2 aligns across 12 bases. Trimming took 9 bases from V and 4 from J; bases not matched to a gene: 5. Germline V gives CDR1 SNHLY, CDR2 FYNNEI. The CDR3 is 14 residues long. The CDR3 DNA reads TGTGCCAGTACACTAGCGGGAGGTTCAGATACGCAGTATTTT. Amino acids: CASTLAGGSDTQYF.

The chain joins TRBV19 to TRBJ1-1; D unclear. The V end lost 6 bases, the J end lost 4 bases, and 15 bases lay between the germline ends. CDR1 is LNHDA, CDR2 SQIVND, per germline (reference sequence). The CDR3 extends over 14 amino acids. CDR3 sequence reads: CASRTVPAGTEAFF. The CDR3 nucleotides read TGTGCCAGTAGAACAGTCCCGGCGGGCACTGAAGCTTTCTTT.

Only a few counts were recorded for this clone. The chain joins TRBV15 to TRBJ1-1, with TRBD1 matching 8 bases. The CDR3 sequence is 15 residues long. Trimming at V came to 7 bases and at J to 1 base, leaving 8 bases not matched to a gene. The germline gives CDR1 LNHNV, CDR2 YYDKDF (reference sequence). The DNA for the CDR3 is TGTGCCACCACCTCAGGGGGCCGAAGGAACACTGAAGCTTTCTTT. Translation: CATTSGGRRNTEAFF. Full variable domain (outside the CDR3, taken from reference TRBV15 and TRBJ1-1): DAMVIQNPRYQVTQFGKPVTLSCSQTLNHNVMYWYQQKSSQAPKLLFHYYDKDFNNEADTPDNFQSRRPNTSFCFLDIRSPGLGDTAMYLCATTSGGRRNTEAFFGQGTRLTVV.

The genes are TRBV28 and TRBJ2-5, with no clear D. The CDR3 sequence is 15 residues long. The V end was cut by 1 base, the J end by 5 bases, with 14 bases between. Germline values: CDR1 MDHEN, CDR2 SYDVKM. In DNA form, the CDR3 reads TGTGCCAGCAGTTTATCTGCTGCCTTGTGGGAGACCCAGTACTTC. Translation gives CASSLSAALWETQYF.

This chain connects TRBV9 to TRBJ2-2, with a tentative D call TRBD2 (6 bases). Trimming shortened V by 3 bases and J by 5 bases, and 14 bases separated the two germline ends. The V gene's germline CDR1 is SGDLS and CDR2 YYNGEE. This CDR3 has 15 amino acids. The CDR3 sequence: CASSAPAGRTGELFF. The CDR3 DNA sequence: TGTGCCAGCAGCGCCCCGGCGGGGAGGACCGGGGAGCTGTTTTTT. Full variable domain (remainder filled in from reference TRBV9 and TRBJ2-2): DSGVTQTPKHLITATGQRVTLRCSPRSGDLSVYWYQQSLDQGLQFLIQYYNGEERAKGNILERFSAQQFPDLHSELNLSSLELGDSALYFCASSAPAGRTGELFFGEGSRLTVL.

This sequence joins TRBV5-1 and TRBJ1-4; 7 bases agree with TRBD1. V shed 3 bases and J 6 bases; nucleotides not matched to a gene: 8. The germline V gene encodes CDR1 SGHRS and CDR2 YFSETQ. The CDR3 runs 15 residues. CDR3 DNA sequence: TGCGCCAGCAGCTCAAGGGGGCCCATATATGAAAAACTGTTTTTT. Its protein product is CASSSRGPIYEKLFF.

The sample holds one count of this clone. The DNA for the CDR3 is TGTGCCAGCAGCCACCTAGCGGGACTGAAAGAGACCCAGTACTTC. Amino acid sequence: CASSHLAGLKETQYF. The V gene is TRBV4-2, the J gene TRBJ2-5; TRBD2 matches 9 bases. The germline gives CDR1 LGHNA, CDR2 YNFKEQ. Trimming at V came to 3 bases and at J to 3 bases, leaving 5 bases not matched to a gene. This CDR3 is built from 15 residues.

The rearrangement links TRBV18 to TRBJ2-7, with 8 bases aligning to TRBD1. The germline V gene encodes CDR1 KGHSH and CDR2 LQKENI. The CDR3 loop spans 13 amino acids. Trimming cost V 5 bases and J 4 bases; bases outside gene matches: 4. The CDR3 region is CASSSDREYEQYF. The CDR3, as DNA: TGTGCCAGCTCATCGGACAGGGAGTACGAGCAGTACTTC.

The chain carries TRBV7-3 and TRBJ2-2; the D is unclear. The CDR3 is made up of 13 amino acids. Trimming pared 5 bases from V and 6 bases from J, leaving 10 bases between. The germline gives CDR1 SGHTA, CDR2 FQGTGA. Written as DNA, the CDR3 is TGTGCCAGCAGCCCCACTCTGGCCGGGGAGCTGTTTTTT. Protein sequence: CASSPTLAGELFF.

The chain joins TRBV9 to TRBJ2-7; no firm D call. Looked up from germline, CDR1 is SGDLS and CDR2 is YYNGEE. The V end was cut by 0 bases, the J end by 3 bases, with 13 bases between. This CDR3 contains 15 residues. CDR3 region: CASSVDLGSDYEQYF. As DNA, the CDR3 is TGTGCCAGCAGCGTAGATTTGGGCTCCGACTACGAGCAGTACTTC.

The chain recombines TRBV6-4 with TRBJ1-2; 8 bases fit TRBD1. The germline CDR1 and CDR2 sequences are MRHNA and SNTAGT. This CDR3 is 14 amino acids long. V lost 7 bases to trimming and J lost 3 bases; unmatched junction nucleotides: 7. The CDR3 is CASKSDREHYGYTF. CDR3 nucleotides: TGTGCCAGCAAATCGGACAGGGAGCACTATGGCTACACCTTC.

The gene calls are TRBV30 and TRBJ2-5; D may be TRBD2 (5 bases). There are 14 residues in the CDR3. Germline V CDR1 and CDR2: GTSNPN, SVGIG (reference sequence). Trimming took off 2 bases at V and 5 bases at J, with 15 bases between the two ends. The CDR3 reads CAWSRGGSGETQYF. CDR3 DNA sequence: TGTGCCTGGAGTCGGGGTGGGAGCGGCGAGACCCAGTACTTC.

The rearrangement joins TRBV5-1 to TRBJ1-1, with D tentatively TRBD1 (5 bases). There are 14 residues in the CDR3. The V gene's germline CDR1 is SGHRS and CDR2 YFSETQ. Trimming removed 0 bases at V and 7 bases at J, with 13 bases between. CDR3 protein: CASSLVGREHEAFF. The CDR3 DNA is TGCGCCAGCAGCTTGGTTGGCAGGGAGCATGAAGCTTTCTTT.

This chain uses TRBV5-1 with TRBJ2-1; TRBD2 might be the D (6 bases). This CDR3 is built from 15 residues. Per germline, CDR1 SGHRS and CDR2 YFSETQ. Between the trimmed V and J ends, which lost 1 base and 13 bases, there was a span of 21 bases. CDR3 region: CASSLWVGGAQRQFF. CDR3 nucleotides: TGCGCCAGCAGCTTGTGGGTCGGAGGGGCCCAGCGTCAGTTCTTC.

The chain joins TRBV5-1 to TRBJ1-3; D not resolved. The CDR3 covers 15 residues. Looked up from germline, CDR1 is SGHRS and CDR2 is YFSETQ. The V end lost 0 bases, the J end lost 0 bases, and 7 bases lay between the germline ends. The CDR3 nucleotides read TGCGCCAGCAGCTTGGGGACCGACTCTGGAAACACCATATATTTT. It specifies CASSLGTDSGNTIYF.